This TCR beta chain emerged from a study of blood T cell repertoires in COVID-19. Methods used by the authors: Cell counts per sample came from amplifying reference gene primers. Data came from immunoSEQ multiplex PCR; TCRdb stores just in-frame clones and leaves some out. V and J calls and clone size are as listed in that table; D and trimming were resolved from the DNA. The data contain about 300,000 clones, approximately 83% of them singletons. Individuals drawn from around 24 US areas were roughly 18 to 89 years old. This CDR3 comprises 16 residues. V trimming: 3 bases; J trimming: 9 bases; junction bases outside the gene matches: 11. Germline CDR1 SGHRS, CDR2 YFSETQ.

The chain has TRBV5-1 and TRBJ1-6; 8 nucleotides align to TRBD1. The receptor's source is a man in his thirties or forties who had recovered from COVID-19. The sequenced material came from PBMCs or T cells enriched from blood (not recorded which). CDR3: CASSSGSQGAGSPLHF. The CDR3 DNA follows: TGCGCCAGCAGCTCGGGGAGTCAGGGGGCTGGTTCACCCCTCCACTTT.